Each of the 25 T cell receptor beta chains below was sequenced from the same sample in a study of OX40 agonist ivuxolimab in advanced cancers. Profiling relied on immunoSEQ multiplex PCR, and the TCRdb table lists in-frame clones only, not all of them. The data contain about 86,000 clones, roughly 89% of them singletons. The sequenced sample was CD4+ or CD8+ T cells sorted from blood, obtained in a trial of the OX40 agonist ivuxolimab. These receptors were taken from an adult with an advanced solid tumor such as melanoma, head and neck, liver or kidney cancer.

The CDR3 spells CASSPFRGEQFF. CDR3 bases: TGTGCCAGCAGTCCCTTCCGGGGTGAGCAGTTCTTC. The V and J genes are TRBV6-6 and TRBJ2-1; TRBD2 might be the D (5 bases). The V and J ends lost 5 bases and 9 bases respectively, with 11 bases between them. Germline V CDR1 and CDR2: MNHNY, SVGAGI (reference sequence). The CDR3 is made up of 12 amino acids.

This clone has only one observation. J is TRBJ2-1 and V is TRBV27; 12 bases are shared with TRBD2. V lost 3 bases and J lost 8; bases outside the gene matches: 5. Germline-derived CDR1 and CDR2 are MNHEY and SMNVEV (reference sequence). The CDR3 contains 15 residues. CDR3: CASSFPGLAGYEQFF. CDR3 in DNA: TGTGCCAGCAGTTTCCCGGGACTAGCGGGTTATGAGCAGTTCTTC.

The chain has TRBV27 and TRBJ2-7, with TRBD2 as a possible D gene (5 bases). The CDR3 runs 11 residues. Germline V gene lookup returns CDR1 MNHEY and CDR2 SMNVEV (reference sequence). V lost 10 bases and J 1 base, leaving 8 bases between the germline ends. In DNA, the CDR3 is TGTGCCACCGGGAAGTCCTACGAGCAGTACTTC. It encodes CATGKSYEQYF.

CDR3 nucleotide sequence: TGCGCCAGCAGCCAAAAGGACAGGGGAAATTACAATGAGCAGTTCTTC. Its protein is CASSQKDRGNYNEQFF. This chain connects TRBV4-1 to TRBJ2-1, with 9 bases aligning to TRBD1. This CDR3 comprises 16 residues. V shed 2 bases, J shed 4 bases, and the junction held 6 bases outside the gene matches. Germline V gene lookup returns CDR1 MGHRA and CDR2 YSYEKL.

J is TRBJ2-5 and V is TRBV5-1; D is ambiguous. The germline CDR1 and CDR2 sequences are SGHRS and YFSETQ. V lost 4 bases to trimming and J lost 1 base, with 11 bases between them. This CDR3 region has 14 residues. The CDR3 reads CASSTRTVQETQYF. The DNA for the CDR3 is TGCGCCAGCAGCACCCGGACGGTCCAAGAGACCCAGTACTTC.

The chain has TRBV18 and TRBJ1-3; D gene uncertain. Germline V gives CDR1 KGHSH, CDR2 LQKENI. CDR3 size: 14 residues. The ends were cut back, 6 bases at V and 4 bases at J, with 13 bases in the middle. CDR3: CASSEGRSGNTIYF. CDR3 nucleotide sequence: TGTGCCAGCTCGGAAGGACGTTCAGGAAACACCATATATTTT.

This clone showed up just a few times. The chain is built from TRBV7-8 and TRBJ1-5; 8 bases line up with TRBD1. The V and J ends lost 5 bases and 5 bases, in that order; junction bases with no gene match: 5. Germline-derived CDR1 and CDR2 are SGHVS and FQNEAQ. There are 14 residues in the CDR3. The CDR3 DNA is TGTGCCAGCAGCCCCGGACAGGGTGATCAGCCCCAGCATTTT. Translating it yields CASSPGQGDQPQHF.

The chain employs TRBV4-1 and TRBJ2-7; TRBD2 matches 12 bases. This CDR3 comprises 19 residues. The germline gives CDR1 MGHRA, CDR2 YSYEKL. After removal of 1 base from V and 5 bases from J, the junction contained 15 bases not matched to a gene. This chain's CDR3 is CASSQGSQPTSGRVNEQYF. Written as DNA, the CDR3 is TGCGCCAGCAGCCAAGGTTCACAGCCGACTAGCGGGAGAGTTAACGAGCAGTACTTC.

The chain employs TRBV4-1 and TRBJ2-2, with D possibly being TRBD2 (6 bases). The CDR3 covers 16 residues. The V end lost 0 bases, the J end lost 0 bases, and 8 bases lay between the germline ends. Germline V CDR1 and CDR2: MGHRA, YSYEKL. CDR3 in amino acids: CASSQDTGANTGELFF. The CDR3 DNA reads as TGCGCCAGCAGCCAAGATACGGGAGCGAACACCGGGGAGCTGTTTTTT.

This clone was seen more than once but under ten times. V is TRBV18 and J is TRBJ2-5; D gene unclear. The CDR3 extends over 13 amino acids. Germline V CDR1 and CDR2: KGHSH, LQKENI. The V gene lost 2 bases and the J gene lost 5 bases, with 9 bases spanning the gap. CDR3 amino acids: CASSPGFQETQYF. DNA for the CDR3: TGTGCCAGCTCACCAGGGTTTCAGGAGACCCAGTACTTC.

The rearrangement joins TRBV4-1 to TRBJ2-7, with TRBD2 identical over 7 bases. The junction had 3 bases not matched to a gene; V was cut back by 1 base and J by 3 bases. Germline lookup yields CDR1 MGHRA and CDR2 YSYEKL. The CDR3 contains 14 residues. The CDR3 region has the DNA TGCGCCAGCAGCCAAGTCGCGGGGGACTACGAGCAGTACTTC. It encodes CASSQVAGDYEQYF.

V is TRBV27 and J is TRBJ2-3; no definite D call. V was pared by 4 bases and J by 6 bases, with 11 bases between. CDR1 and CDR2 from the germline V gene are MNHEY and SMNVEV (reference sequence). The CDR3 is made up of 13 amino acids. The CDR3 is CASSSLQKDTQYF. The CDR3 DNA reads as TGTGCCAGCAGTTCCCTCCAGAAGGATACGCAGTATTTT.

The V gene is TRBV7-8, the J gene TRBJ2-1; D is uncertain. Trimming removed 0 bases at V and 4 bases at J, with 7 bases between. The germline CDR1 and CDR2 sequences are SGHVS and FQNEAQ. The CDR3 spans 14 residues. The CDR3 bases are TGTGCCAGCAGCTTAGCCCTTTATTACAATGAGCAGTTCTTC. It specifies CASSLALYYNEQFF.

This clone showed up just once. The V gene is TRBV11-2, the J gene TRBJ1-6; TRBD1 matches at 9 bases. This CDR3 spans 17 amino acids. V was clipped by 5 bases and J by 2 bases; unmatched bases: 7. Germline V gives CDR1 SGHAT, CDR2 FQNNGV. The CDR3: CASSIPGTGTYNSPLHF. The CDR3 DNA follows: TGTGCCAGCAGCATACCCGGGACAGGGACCTATAATTCACCCCTCCACTTT.

The rearrangement links TRBV28 to TRBJ2-7; unclear D gene. CDR1 is MDHEN, CDR2 SYDVKM, per germline. V lost 7 bases and J 3 bases, leaving 13 bases between the germline ends. There are 13 residues in the CDR3. CDR3 DNA: TGTGCCAGCAAGTTTGCATCGGGCTACGAGCAGTACTTC. This translates into CASKFASGYEQYF.

The rearrangement joins TRBV27 to TRBJ2-7; D is unresolved. Trimming left V 0 bases short and J 4 bases short, with 7 bases between. Germline V gene sequence: CDR1 MNHEY, CDR2 SMNVEV (reference sequence). There are 13 residues in the CDR3. The CDR3 is CASSLSQGYEQYF. CDR3 sequence (DNA): TGTGCCAGCAGTTTATCGCAAGGATACGAGCAGTACTTC.

This clone was seen a few times. The chain carries TRBV6-5 and TRBJ2-7; D gene unclear. Germline V CDR1 and CDR2: MNHEY, SVGAGI. Deletions cut 3 bases from V and 2 bases from J, with 11 bases between. This CDR3 region has 14 residues. The DNA for the CDR3 is TGTGCCAGCAGTTATTCGGACGGAGCCTACGAGCAGTACTTC. Translated: CASSYSDGAYEQYF.

This chain joins TRBV19 and TRBJ1-5, with 7 positions matching TRBD1. In germline, CDR1 is LNHDA, CDR2 SQIVND (reference sequence). V gave up 4 bases and J gave up 0 bases; unmatched junction bases: 6. The CDR3 runs 16 residues. CDR3 DNA: TGTGCCAGTAGTACGAGCCGGGACAGTAGCAATCAGCCCCAGCATTTT. Amino acid sequence: CASSTSRDSSNQPQHF.

The genes are TRBV28 and TRBJ1-6; the match to TRBD1 covers 7 bases. The germline V gene encodes CDR1 MDHEN and CDR2 SYDVKM. The V gene end was trimmed by 6 bases and the J gene end by 12 bases; junction bases not matched to a gene: 11. The CDR3 runs to 14 residues. CDR3 bases: TGTGCCAGCAGAGACGGACAGGCCGTCAAACCCCTCCACTTT. Translated: CASRDGQAVKPLHF.

V gene TRBV16 combines with J gene TRBJ2-4, with TRBD1 as a possible D gene (5 bases). The CDR3 is made up of 15 amino acids. The V gene lost 2 bases and the J gene lost 0 bases, with 8 bases spanning the gap. CDR1 and CDR2 from the germline V gene are KGHSY and FQNENV. The CDR3 protein is CASSQQGLAKNIQYF. For the CDR3, the DNA is TGTGCCAGCAGCCAACAGGGTCTAGCCAAAAACATTCAGTACTTC.

This clone was seen a single time. The rearrangement uses TRBV4-2 and TRBJ1-2, with D perhaps matching TRBD1 (6 bases). CDR1 and CDR2 from the germline V gene are LGHNA and YNFKEQ. This CDR3 has 15 residues. V was clipped by 0 bases and J by 5 bases, with 13 bases between them. The CDR3, as DNA: TGTGCCAGCAGCCAAGATTATCCGGGGGCTTATGGCTACACCTTC. Its protein is CASSQDYPGAYGYTF.

The chain combines TRBV11-2 with TRBJ2-1; maybe TRBD1 (6 bases). This CDR3 is built from 15 residues. Trimming shortened V by 5 bases and J by 2 bases, and 13 bases separated the two germline ends. Germline CDR1 and CDR2: SGHAT and FQNNGV. The CDR3 sequence: CASSPTGSPYNEQFF. CDR3 coding DNA: TGTGCCAGCAGCCCAACAGGGAGTCCCTACAATGAGCAGTTCTTC.

V is TRBV4-1 and J is TRBJ2-7, with TRBD1 matching 7 bases. This CDR3 is built from 15 residues. Germline CDR1 is MGHRA and CDR2 is YSYEKL. J was trimmed by 0 bases and V by 2 bases; bases with no gene match: 4. The CDR3 nucleotides read TGCGCCAGCAGCCAAAAGACAGGGAGCTCCTACGAGCAGTACTTC. It codes for CASSQKTGSSYEQYF.

CDR3 nucleotide sequence: TGTGCCAGCAGCGCGACCTATGGTGCAGATACGCAGTATTTT. Protein sequence: CASSATYGADTQYF. The chain has TRBV7-6 and TRBJ2-3; no clear D. CDR1 is SGHVS and CDR2 is FNYEAQ in the germline V gene. The V and J ends lost 5 bases and 4 bases respectively, with 13 bases between them. The CDR3 spans 14 residues.

The rearrangement uses TRBV6-6 and TRBJ2-7; 8 bases match TRBD2. Losses at the gene ends were 3 bases for V and 4 bases for J; bases not matched to a gene: 11. Germline V CDR1 and CDR2: MNHNY, SVGAGI (reference sequence). This CDR3 contains 16 residues. The CDR3: CASSYPSSGGGYEQYF. In DNA form, the CDR3 reads TGTGCCAGCAGTTATCCCTCATCGGGAGGGGGGTACGAGCAGTACTTC.